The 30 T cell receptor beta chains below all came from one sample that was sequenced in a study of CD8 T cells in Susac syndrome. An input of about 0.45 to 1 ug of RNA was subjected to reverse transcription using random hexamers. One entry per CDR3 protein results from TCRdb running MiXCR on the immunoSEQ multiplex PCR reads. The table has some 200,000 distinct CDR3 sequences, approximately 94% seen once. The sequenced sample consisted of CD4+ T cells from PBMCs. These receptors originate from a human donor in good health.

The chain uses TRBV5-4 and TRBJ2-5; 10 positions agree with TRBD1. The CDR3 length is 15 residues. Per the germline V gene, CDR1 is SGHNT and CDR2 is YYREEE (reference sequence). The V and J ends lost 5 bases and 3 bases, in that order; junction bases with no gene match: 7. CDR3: CASRRDRGMKETQYF. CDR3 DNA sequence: TGTGCCAGCAGAAGGGACAGGGGTATGAAAGAGACCCAGTACTTC.

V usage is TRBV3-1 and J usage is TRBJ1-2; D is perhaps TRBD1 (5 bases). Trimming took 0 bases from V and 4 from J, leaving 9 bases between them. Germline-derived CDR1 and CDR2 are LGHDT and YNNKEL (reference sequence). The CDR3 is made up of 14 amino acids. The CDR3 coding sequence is TGTGCCAGCAGCCAAGATCTCGGGACCTATGGCTACACCTTC. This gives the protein CASSQDLGTYGYTF.

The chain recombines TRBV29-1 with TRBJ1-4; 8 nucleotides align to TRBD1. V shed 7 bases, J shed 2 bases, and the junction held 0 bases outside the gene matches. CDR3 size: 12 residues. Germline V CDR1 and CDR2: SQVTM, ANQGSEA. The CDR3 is CSGQGTNEKLFF. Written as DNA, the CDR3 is TGCAGCGGACAGGGGACTAATGAAAAACTGTTTTTT.

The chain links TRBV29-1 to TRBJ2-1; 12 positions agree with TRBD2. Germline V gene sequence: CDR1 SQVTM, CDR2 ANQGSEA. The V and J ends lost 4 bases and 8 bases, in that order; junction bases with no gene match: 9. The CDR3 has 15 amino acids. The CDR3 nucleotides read TGCAGCGTTGCCCCCGCGACTAGCGGGAGTGATGAGCAGTTCTTC. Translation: CSVAPATSGSDEQFF.

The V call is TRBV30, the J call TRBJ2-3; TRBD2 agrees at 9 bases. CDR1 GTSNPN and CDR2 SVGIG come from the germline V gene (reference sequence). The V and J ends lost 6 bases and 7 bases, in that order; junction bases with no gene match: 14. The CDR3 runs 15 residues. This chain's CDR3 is CACTLTAGGRNTQYF. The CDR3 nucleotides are TGTGCCTGTACGTTAACAGCGGGAGGCAGGAATACGCAGTATTTT. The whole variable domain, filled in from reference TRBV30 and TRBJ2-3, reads SQTIHQWPATLVQPVGSPLSLECTVEGTSNPNLYWYRQAAGRGLQLLFYSVGIGQISSEVPQNLSASRPQDRQFILSSKKLLLSDSGFYLCACTLTAGGRNTQYFGPGTRLTVL.

The CDR3 region is CASSLTVGYTF. As DNA, the CDR3 is TGTGCCAGCAGCTTGACAGTTGGCTACACCTTC. This rearrangement joins TRBV7-9 to TRBJ1-2; possible D gene TRBD1, 5 bases. Per the germline V gene, CDR1 is SEHNR and CDR2 is FQNEAQ (reference sequence). The V and J ends lost 3 bases and 7 bases respectively, with 6 bases between them. The CDR3 is 11 amino acids.

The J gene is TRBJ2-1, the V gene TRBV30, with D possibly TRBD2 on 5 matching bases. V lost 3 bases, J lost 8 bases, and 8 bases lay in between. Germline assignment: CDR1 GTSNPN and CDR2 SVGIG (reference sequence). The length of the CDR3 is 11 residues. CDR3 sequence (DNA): TGTGCCTGGAGCGGGGTGGATGAGCAGTTCTTC. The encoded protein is CAWSGVDEQFF.

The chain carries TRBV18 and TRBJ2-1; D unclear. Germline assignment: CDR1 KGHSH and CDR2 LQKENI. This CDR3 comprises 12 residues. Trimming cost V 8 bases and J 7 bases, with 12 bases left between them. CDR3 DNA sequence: TGTGCCAGCGGTGAGAATTGGAATGAGCAGTTCTTC. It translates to CASGENWNEQFF.

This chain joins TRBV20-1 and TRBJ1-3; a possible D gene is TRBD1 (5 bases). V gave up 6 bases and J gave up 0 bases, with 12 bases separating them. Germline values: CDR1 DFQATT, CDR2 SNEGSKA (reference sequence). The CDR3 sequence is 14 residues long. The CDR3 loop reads CSAPEGSSGNTIYF. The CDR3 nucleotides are TGCAGTGCCCCTGAGGGGAGCTCTGGAAACACCATATATTTT.

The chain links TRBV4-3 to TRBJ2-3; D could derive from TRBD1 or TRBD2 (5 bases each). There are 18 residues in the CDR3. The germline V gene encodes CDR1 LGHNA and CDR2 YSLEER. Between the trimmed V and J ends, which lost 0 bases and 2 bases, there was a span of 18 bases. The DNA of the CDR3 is TGCGCCAGCAGCCAAGACCGGGGCCTAAGGTCCCCCACAGATACGCAGTATTTT. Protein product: CASSQDRGLRSPTDTQYF.

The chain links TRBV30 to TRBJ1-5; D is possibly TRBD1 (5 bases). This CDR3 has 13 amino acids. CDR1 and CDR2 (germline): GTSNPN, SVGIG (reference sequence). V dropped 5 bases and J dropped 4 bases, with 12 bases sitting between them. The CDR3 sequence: CAWGGNMNQPQHF. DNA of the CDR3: TGTGCCTGGGGGGGAAATATGAATCAGCCCCAGCATTTT.

In nucleotides, the CDR3 is TGCAGTGCTAGAGGCACAGGGGGCTACGAGCAGTACTTC. Its translation is CSARGTGGYEQYF. The genes are TRBV20-1 and TRBJ2-7; 8 nucleotides match TRBD1. This CDR3 region has 13 residues. Trimming at V came to 1 base and at J to 3 bases, leaving 2 bases not matched to a gene. The V gene's germline CDR1 is DFQATT and CDR2 SNEGSKA (reference sequence).

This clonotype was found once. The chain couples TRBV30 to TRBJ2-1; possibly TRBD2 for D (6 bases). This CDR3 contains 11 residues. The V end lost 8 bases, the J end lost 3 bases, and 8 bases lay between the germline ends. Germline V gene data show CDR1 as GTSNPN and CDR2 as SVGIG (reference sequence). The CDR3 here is CAQRVYNEQFF. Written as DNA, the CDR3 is TGTGCCCAGCGGGTCTACAATGAGCAGTTCTTC.

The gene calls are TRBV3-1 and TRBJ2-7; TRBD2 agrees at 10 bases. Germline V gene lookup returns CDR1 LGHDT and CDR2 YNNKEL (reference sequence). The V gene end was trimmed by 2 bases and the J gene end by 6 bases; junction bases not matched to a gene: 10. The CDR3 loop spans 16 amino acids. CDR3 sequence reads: CASSQRMASGSGEQYF. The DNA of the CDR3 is TGTGCCAGCAGCCAAAGAATGGCTAGCGGGAGCGGCGAGCAGTACTTC.

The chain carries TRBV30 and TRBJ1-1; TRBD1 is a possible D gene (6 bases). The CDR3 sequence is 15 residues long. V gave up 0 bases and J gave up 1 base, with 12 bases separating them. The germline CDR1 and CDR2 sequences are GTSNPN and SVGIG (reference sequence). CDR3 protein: CAWSVPDRTNTEAFF. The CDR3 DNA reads TGTGCCTGGAGTGTACCGGACAGAACGAACACTGAAGCTTTCTTT.

The CDR3 bases are TGCAGCGTGGACAGGTCCTACAATGAGCAGTTCTTC. It encodes CSVDRSYNEQFF. The V and J genes are TRBV29-1 and TRBJ2-1; 7 bases are a match to TRBD1. Per the germline V gene, CDR1 is SQVTM and CDR2 is ANQGSEA. Unmatched junction bases numbered 0, after V lost 6 bases and J lost 1 base. The CDR3 contains 12 residues.

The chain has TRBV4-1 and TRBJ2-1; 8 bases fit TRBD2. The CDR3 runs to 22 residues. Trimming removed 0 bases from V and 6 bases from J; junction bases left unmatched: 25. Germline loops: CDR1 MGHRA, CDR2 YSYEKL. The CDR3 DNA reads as TGCGCCAGCAGCCAAGAAGGTAGAATACTCGACCCGACTAGCGAGCCAAGCAATGAGCAGTTCTTC. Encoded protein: CASSQEGRILDPTSEPSNEQFF.

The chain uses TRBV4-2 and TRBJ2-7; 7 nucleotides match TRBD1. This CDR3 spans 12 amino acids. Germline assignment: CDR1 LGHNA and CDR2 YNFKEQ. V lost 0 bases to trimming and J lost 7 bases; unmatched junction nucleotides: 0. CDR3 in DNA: TGTGCCAGCAGCCAAGAGGACAGGGAGCAGTACTTC. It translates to CASSQEDREQYF.

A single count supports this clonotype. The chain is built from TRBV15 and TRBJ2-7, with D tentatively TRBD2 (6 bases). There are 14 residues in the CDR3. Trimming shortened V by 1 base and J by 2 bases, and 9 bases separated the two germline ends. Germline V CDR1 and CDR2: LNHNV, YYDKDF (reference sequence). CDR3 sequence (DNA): TGTGCCACCAGCAGAGTTGGCGGGACCTACGAGCAGTACTTC. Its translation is CATSRVGGTYEQYF.

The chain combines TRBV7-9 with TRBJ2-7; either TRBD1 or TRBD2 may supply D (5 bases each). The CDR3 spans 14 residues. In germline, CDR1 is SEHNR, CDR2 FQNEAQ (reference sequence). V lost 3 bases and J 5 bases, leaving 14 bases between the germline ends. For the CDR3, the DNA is TGTGCCAGCAGCTTTTACGGGGACCCCCACGAGCAGTACTTC. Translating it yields CASSFYGDPHEQYF.

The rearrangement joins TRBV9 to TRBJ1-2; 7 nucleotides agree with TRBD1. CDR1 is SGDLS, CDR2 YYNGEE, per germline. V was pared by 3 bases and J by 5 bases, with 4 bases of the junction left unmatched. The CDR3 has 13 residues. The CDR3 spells CASSAQGVYGYTF. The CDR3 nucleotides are TGTGCCAGCAGCGCCCAGGGGGTTTATGGCTACACCTTC. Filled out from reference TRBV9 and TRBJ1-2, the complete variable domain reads DSGVTQTPKHLITATGQRVTLRCSPRSGDLSVYWYQQSLDQGLQFLIQYYNGEERAKGNILERFSAQQFPDLHSELNLSSLELGDSALYFCASSAQGVYGYTFGSGTRLTVV.

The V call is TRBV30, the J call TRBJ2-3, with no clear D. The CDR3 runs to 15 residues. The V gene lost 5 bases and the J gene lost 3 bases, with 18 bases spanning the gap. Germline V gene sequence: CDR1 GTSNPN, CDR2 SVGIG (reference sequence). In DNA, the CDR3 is TGTGCCTGGGTTCCGGGCCCAAGTCCTACAGATACGCAGTATTTT. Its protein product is CAWVPGPSPTDTQYF. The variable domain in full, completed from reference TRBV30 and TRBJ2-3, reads SQTIHQWPATLVQPVGSPLSLECTVEGTSNPNLYWYRQAAGRGLQLLFYSVGIGQISSEVPQNLSASRPQDRQFILSSKKLLLSDSGFYLCAWVPGPSPTDTQYFGPGTRLTVL.

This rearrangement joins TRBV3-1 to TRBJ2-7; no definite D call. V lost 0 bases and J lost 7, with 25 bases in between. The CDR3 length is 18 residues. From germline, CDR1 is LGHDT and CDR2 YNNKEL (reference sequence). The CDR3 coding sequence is TGTGCCAGCAGCCAAGATCCCCTAGACGCGAAACTCCACTCGGAGCAGTACTTC. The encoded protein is CASSQDPLDAKLHSEQYF.

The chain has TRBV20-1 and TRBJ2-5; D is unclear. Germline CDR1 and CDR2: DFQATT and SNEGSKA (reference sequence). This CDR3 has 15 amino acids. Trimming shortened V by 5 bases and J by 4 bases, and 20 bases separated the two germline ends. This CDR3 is CSAEPYQVIRETQYF. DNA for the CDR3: TGCAGTGCTGAACCCTACCAGGTGATCCGAGAGACCCAGTACTTC.

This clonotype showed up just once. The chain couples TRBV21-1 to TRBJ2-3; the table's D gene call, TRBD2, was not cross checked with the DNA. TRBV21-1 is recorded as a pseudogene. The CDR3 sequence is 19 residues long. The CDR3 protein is CASSKPGGQAGGCADTQYF. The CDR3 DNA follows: TGTGCCAGCAGCAAACCCGGTGGGCAAGCGGGAGGTTGCGCAGATACGCAGTATTTT.

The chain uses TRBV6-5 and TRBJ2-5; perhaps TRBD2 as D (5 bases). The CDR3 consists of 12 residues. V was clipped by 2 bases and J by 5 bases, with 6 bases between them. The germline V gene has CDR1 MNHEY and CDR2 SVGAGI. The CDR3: CASSYEGETQYF. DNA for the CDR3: TGTGCCAGCAGTTACGAGGGTGAGACCCAGTACTTC.

The CDR3 region is CATSDLSGRSYNEQFF. The CDR3 DNA reads TGTGCCACCAGTGATTTGAGCGGGCGTTCCTACAATGAGCAGTTCTTC. The chain has TRBV24-1 and TRBJ2-1; tentative D call: TRBD2 (6 bases). Trimming cost V 0 bases and J 1 base, with 9 bases left between them. This CDR3 is 16 amino acids long. CDR1 is KGHDR and CDR2 is SFDVKD in the germline V gene.

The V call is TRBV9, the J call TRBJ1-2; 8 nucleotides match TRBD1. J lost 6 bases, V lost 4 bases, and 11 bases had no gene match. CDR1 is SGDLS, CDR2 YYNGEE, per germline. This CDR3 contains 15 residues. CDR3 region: CASSSRTGYGHGYTF. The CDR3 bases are TGTGCCAGCAGCTCCCGGACAGGGTATGGCCATGGCTACACCTTC.

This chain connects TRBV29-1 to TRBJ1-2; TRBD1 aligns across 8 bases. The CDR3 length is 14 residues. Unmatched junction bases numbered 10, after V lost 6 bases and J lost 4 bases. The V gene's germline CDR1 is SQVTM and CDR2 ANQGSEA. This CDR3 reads CSVVQGGDGYGYTF. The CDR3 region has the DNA TGCAGCGTGGTACAGGGGGGCGACGGCTATGGCTACACCTTC.

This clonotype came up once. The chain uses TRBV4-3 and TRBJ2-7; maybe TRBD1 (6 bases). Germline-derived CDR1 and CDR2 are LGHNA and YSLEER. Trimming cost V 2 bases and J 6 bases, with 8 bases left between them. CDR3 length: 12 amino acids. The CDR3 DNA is TGCGCCAGCAGCCAACACAGGGCCGAGCAGTACTTC. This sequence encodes CASSQHRAEQYF.